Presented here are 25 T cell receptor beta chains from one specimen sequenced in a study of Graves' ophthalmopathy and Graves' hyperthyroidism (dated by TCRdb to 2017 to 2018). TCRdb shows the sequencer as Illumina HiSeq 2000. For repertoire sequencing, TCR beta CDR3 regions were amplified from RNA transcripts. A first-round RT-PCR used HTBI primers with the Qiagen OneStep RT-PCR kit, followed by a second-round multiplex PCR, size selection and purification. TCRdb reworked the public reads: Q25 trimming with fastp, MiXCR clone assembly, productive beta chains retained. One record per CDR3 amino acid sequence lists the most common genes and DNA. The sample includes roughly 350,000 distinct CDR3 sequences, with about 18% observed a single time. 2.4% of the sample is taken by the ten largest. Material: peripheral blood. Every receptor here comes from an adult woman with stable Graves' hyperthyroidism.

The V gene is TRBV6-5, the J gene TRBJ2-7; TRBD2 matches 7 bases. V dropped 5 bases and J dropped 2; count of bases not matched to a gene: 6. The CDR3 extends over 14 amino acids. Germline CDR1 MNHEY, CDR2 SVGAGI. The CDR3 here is CASSTSRGAYEQYF. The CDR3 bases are TGTGCCAGCAGTACTTCTCGGGGGGCCTACGAGCAGTACTTC.

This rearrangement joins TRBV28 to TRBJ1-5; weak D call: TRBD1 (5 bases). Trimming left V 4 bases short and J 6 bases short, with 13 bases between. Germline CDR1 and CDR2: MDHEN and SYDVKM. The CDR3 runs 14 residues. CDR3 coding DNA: TGTGCCAGCAGTTCCCTCGGGGGATTTCAGCCCCAGCATTTT. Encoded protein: CASSSLGGFQPQHF. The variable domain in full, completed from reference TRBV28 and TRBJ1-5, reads DVKVTQSSRYLVKRTGEKVFLECVQDMDHENMFWYRQDPGLGLRLIYFSYDVKMKEKGDIPEGYSVSREKKERFSLILESASTNQTSMYLCASSSLGGFQPQHFGDGTRLSIL.

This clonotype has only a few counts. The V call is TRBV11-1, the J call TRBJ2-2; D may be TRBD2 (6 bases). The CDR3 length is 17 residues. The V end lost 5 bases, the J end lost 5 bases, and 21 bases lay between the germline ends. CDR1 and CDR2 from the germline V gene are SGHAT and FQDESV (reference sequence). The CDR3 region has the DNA TGTGCCAGCAGCCACCGGACCGTGGGAGGAGGTACCGGGGAGCTGTTTTTT. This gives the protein CASSHRTVGGGTGELFF.

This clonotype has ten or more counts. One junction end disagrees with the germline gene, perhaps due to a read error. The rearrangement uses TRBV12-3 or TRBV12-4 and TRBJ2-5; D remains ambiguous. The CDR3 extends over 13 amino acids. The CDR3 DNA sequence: TGTGCCAGCAGTGTAGCCCCGGAAGAGACCCAGTACTTC. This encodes CASSVAPEETQYF.

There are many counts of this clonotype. CDR3 in amino acids: CASSLAFPGQGTEQYF. CDR3 nucleotides: TGTGCCAGCAGCTTAGCCTTCCCGGGACAGGGCACCGAGCAGTACTTC. This chain joins TRBV7-2 and TRBJ2-7; 9 bases map to TRBD1. V was pared by 0 bases and J by 6 bases, with 9 bases of the junction left unmatched. Germline CDR1 reads SGHTA; CDR2 reads FQGNSA. CDR3 size: 16 residues.

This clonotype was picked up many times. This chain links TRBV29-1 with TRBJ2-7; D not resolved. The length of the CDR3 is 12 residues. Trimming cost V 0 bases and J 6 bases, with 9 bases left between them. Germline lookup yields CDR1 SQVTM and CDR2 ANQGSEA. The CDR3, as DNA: TGCAGCGTTGAAGACCCCCCCGGCGAGCAGTACTTC. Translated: CSVEDPPGEQYF.

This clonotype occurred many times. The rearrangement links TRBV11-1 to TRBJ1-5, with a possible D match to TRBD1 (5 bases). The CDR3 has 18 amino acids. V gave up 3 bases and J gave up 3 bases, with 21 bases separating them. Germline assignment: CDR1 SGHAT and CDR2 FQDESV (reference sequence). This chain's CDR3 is CASSLQGEEGWPNQPQHF. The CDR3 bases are TGTGCCAGCAGCTTGCAGGGCGAAGAGGGGTGGCCCAATCAGCCCCAGCATTTT.

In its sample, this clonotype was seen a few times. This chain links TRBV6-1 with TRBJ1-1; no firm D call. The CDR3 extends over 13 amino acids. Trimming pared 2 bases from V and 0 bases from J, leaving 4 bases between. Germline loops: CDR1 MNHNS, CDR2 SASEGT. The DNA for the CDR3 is TGTGCCAGCAGTGAACCTCTGAACACTGAAGCTTTCTTT. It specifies CASSEPLNTEAFF.

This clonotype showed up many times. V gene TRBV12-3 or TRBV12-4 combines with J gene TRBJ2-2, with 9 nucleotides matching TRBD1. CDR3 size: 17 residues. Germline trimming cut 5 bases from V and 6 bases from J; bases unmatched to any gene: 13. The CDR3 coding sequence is TGTGCCAGCAGTCCACCGATTTTAACAGGGGGCGCCGGGGAGCTGTTTTTT. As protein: CASSPPILTGGAGELFF.

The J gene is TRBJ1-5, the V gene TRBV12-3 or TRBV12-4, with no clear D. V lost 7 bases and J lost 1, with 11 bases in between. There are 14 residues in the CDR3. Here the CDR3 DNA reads TGTGCCAGCACTCTCGGACTGAGCAATCAGCCCCAGCATTTT. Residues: CASTLGLSNQPQHF.

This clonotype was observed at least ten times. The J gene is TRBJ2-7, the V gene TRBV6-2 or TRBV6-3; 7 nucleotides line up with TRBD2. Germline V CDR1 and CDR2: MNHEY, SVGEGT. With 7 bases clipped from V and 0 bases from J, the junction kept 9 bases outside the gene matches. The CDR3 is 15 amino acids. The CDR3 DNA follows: TGTGCCAGCACCGAACACGGCGGGAGCTCCTACGAGCAGTACTTC. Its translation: CASTEHGGSSYEQYF.

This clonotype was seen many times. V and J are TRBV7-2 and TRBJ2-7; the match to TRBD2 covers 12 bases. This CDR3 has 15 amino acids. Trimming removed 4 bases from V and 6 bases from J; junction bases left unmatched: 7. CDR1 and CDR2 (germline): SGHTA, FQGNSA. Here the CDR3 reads CASSSTSGRTLEQYF. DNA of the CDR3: TGTGCCAGCAGCTCGACTAGCGGGAGAACCCTCGAGCAGTACTTC.

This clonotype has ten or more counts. The CDR3 sequence: CASRDTNSYEQYF. DNA of the CDR3: TGTGCCAGCAGGGACACGAACTCCTACGAGCAGTACTTC. The V and J genes are TRBV27 and TRBJ2-7; possible D gene TRBD1, 5 bases. V was shortened by 6 bases and J by 0 bases, with 9 bases between the two germline ends. The CDR3 spans 13 residues. The germline CDR1 and CDR2 sequences are MNHEY and SMNVEV (reference sequence).

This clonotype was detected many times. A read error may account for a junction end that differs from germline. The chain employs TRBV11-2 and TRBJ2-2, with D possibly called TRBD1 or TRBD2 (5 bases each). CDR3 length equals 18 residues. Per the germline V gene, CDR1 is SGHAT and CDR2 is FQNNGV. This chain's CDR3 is CASSPRGSKFANAGELFF. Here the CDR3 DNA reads TGTGCCAGCAGCCCTCGGGGCTCCAAGTTCGCGAACGCCGGGGAGCTGTTTTTT.

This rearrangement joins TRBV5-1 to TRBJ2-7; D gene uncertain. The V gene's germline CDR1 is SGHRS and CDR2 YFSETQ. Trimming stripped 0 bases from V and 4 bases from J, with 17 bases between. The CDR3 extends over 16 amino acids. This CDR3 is CASSLAEFAFQYEQYF. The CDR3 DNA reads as TGCGCCAGCAGCTTGGCGGAATTTGCGTTCCAATACGAGCAGTACTTC.

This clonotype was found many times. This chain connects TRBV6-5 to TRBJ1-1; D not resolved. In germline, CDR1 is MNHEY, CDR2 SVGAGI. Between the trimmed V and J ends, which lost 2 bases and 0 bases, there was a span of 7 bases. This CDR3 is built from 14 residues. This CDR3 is CASSYGQLNTEAFF. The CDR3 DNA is TGTGCCAGCAGTTACGGTCAATTGAACACTGAAGCTTTCTTT.

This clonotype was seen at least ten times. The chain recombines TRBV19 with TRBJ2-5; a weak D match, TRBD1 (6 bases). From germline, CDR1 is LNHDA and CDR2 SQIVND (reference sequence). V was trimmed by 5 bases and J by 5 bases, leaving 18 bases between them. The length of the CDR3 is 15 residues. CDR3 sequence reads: CASSPWAGEGETQYF. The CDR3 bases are TGTGCCAGTAGTCCTTGGGCAGGGGAAGGGGAGACCCAGTACTTC. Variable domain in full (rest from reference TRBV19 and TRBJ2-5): DGGITQSPKYLFRKEGQNVTLSCEQNLNHDAMYWYRQDPGQGLRLIYYSQIVNDFQKGDIAEGYSVSREKKESFPLTVTSAQKNPTAFYLCASSPWAGEGETQYFGPGTRLLVL.

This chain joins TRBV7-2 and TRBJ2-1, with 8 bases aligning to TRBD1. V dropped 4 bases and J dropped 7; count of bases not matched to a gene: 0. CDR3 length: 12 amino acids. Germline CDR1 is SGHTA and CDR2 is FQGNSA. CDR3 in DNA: TGTGCCAGCAGCTGGACAGGGAATGAGCAGTTCTTC. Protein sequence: CASSWTGNEQFF.

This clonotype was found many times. The CDR3 spells CASTRLETGELFF. The CDR3, as DNA: TGTGCCAGCACCCGGCTTGAAACCGGGGAGCTGTTTTTT. The chain couples TRBV28 to TRBJ2-2; D gene ambiguous. The CDR3 runs 13 residues. CDR1 is MDHEN and CDR2 is SYDVKM in the germline V gene. V lost 7 bases and J 5 bases, leaving 11 bases between the germline ends.

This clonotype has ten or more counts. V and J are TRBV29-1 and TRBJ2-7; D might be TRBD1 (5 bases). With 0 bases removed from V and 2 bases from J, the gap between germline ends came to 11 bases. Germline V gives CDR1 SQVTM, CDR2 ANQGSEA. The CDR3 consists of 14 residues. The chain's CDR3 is CSVEDPTEAYEQYF. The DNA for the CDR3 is TGCAGCGTTGAAGACCCGACAGAAGCCTACGAGCAGTACTTC.

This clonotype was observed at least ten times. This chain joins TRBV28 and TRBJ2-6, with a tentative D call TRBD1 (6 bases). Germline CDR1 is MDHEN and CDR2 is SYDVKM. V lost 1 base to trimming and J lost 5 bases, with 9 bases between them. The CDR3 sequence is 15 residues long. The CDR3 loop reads CASSLSGARANVLTF. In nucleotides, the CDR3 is TGTGCCAGCAGTTTATCAGGGGCCAGGGCCAACGTCCTGACTTTC.

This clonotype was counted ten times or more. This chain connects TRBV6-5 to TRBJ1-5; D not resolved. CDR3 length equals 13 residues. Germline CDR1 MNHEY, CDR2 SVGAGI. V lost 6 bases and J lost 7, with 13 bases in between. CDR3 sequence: CASRREAFQPQHF. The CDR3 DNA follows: TGTGCCAGCAGGCGAGAGGCTTTCCAGCCCCAGCATTTT.

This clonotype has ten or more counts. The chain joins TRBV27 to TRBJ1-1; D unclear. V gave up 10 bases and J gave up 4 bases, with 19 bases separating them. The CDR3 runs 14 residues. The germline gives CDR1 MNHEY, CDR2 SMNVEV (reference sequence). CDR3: CATSQVGVVTEAFF. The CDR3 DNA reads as TGTGCCACCTCGCAGGTTGGGGTTGTCACTGAAGCTTTCTTT.

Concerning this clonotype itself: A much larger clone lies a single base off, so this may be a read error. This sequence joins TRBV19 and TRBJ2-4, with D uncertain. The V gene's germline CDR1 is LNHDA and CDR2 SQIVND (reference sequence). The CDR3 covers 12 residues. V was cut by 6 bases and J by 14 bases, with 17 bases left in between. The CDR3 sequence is CASSPFYDEKYF. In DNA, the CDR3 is TGTGCCAGTAGCCCATTCTATGACGAGAAGTACTTC.

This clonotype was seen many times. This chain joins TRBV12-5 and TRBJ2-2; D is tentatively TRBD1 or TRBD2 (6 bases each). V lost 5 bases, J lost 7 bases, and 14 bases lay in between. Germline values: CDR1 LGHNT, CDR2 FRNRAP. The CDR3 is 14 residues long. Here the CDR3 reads CASGLERGVGELFF. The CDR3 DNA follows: TGTGCTAGTGGTCTGGAGAGGGGGGTCGGGGAGCTGTTTTTT.